The 32 T cell receptor beta chains below all came from one sample that was sequenced in a study of T cells in localized non-small cell lung cancer. The protocol was immunoSEQ multiplex PCR, while the TCRdb copy is restricted to in-frame clones and leaves out a portion. This sample yields tens of thousands of clones, of which about 89% are seen a single time; about an eighth belongs to the top ten. The specimen was peripheral blood, collected before any cancer treatment. Receptor source: a male donor older than 55 with stage I lung adenocarcinoma.

The rearrangement uses TRBV30 and TRBJ2-4, with D possibly being TRBD2 (6 bases). The CDR3 extends over 16 amino acids. Germline assignment: CDR1 GTSNPN and CDR2 SVGIG (reference sequence). V was trimmed by 8 bases and J by 0 bases, leaving 20 bases between them. The DNA of the CDR3 is TGTGCCGGGACTCCCCCAGACTACTTAGCCAAAAACATTCAGTACTTC. This encodes CAGTPPDYLAKNIQYF. Together with reference TRBV30 and TRBJ2-4, the CDR3 gives the full variable domain: SQTIHQWPATLVQPVGSPLSLECTVEGTSNPNLYWYRQAAGRGLQLLFYSVGIGQISSEVPQNLSASRPQDRQFILSSKKLLLSDSGFYLCAGTPPDYLAKNIQYFGAGTRLSVL.

V is TRBV5-6 and J is TRBJ1-4; 10 nucleotides match TRBD1. Trimming cost V 5 bases and J 6 bases; bases outside gene matches: 7. In germline, CDR1 is SGHDT, CDR2 YYEEEE. The CDR3 covers 15 residues. CDR3 sequence reads: CASSPTGGSDEKLFF. The CDR3 nucleotides are TGTGCCAGCAGTCCGACAGGGGGCTCGGATGAAAAACTGTTTTTT.

The chain carries TRBV19 and TRBJ2-1, with D possibly TRBD1 on 6 matching bases. Germline V lookup: CDR1 LNHDA, CDR2 SQIVND (reference sequence). V was cut by 6 bases and J by 0 bases, with 15 bases left in between. This CDR3 is built from 16 residues. CDR3 bases: TGTGCCAGTAGCTTACAGGGCGCTTTCTCCTACAATGAGCAGTTCTTC. This gives the protein CASSLQGAFSYNEQFF.

The chain uses TRBV18 and TRBJ2-5; D is perhaps TRBD2 (5 bases). This CDR3 has 12 residues. V shed 3 bases and J shed 5 bases, with 7 bases lying between them. Per germline, CDR1 KGHSH and CDR2 LQKENI. In DNA, the CDR3 is TGTGCCAGCTCACCCAGAGGGGAGACCCAGTACTTC. Its protein product is CASSPRGETQYF.

The chain has TRBV21-1 and TRBJ2-1. TRBV21-1 is reported as a pseudogene. The CDR3 consists of 16 residues. The CDR3 loop is CASIQRVQLKGNEQFF. DNA for the CDR3: TGTGCCAGCATCCAAAGGGTACAGCTAAAGGGCAATGAGCAGTTCTTC.

The CDR3 loop is CASSFLSGQDRETQYF. The CDR3 nucleotides read TGTGCCAGCAGTTTTCTCAGCGGACAGGATCGGGAGACCCAGTACTTC. The genes are TRBV6-5 and TRBJ2-5; 7 bases are a match to TRBD1. Germline V gene sequence: CDR1 MNHEY, CDR2 SVGAGI. CDR3 size: 16 residues. Trimming cost V 4 bases and J 5 bases; bases outside gene matches: 13.

The rearrangement uses TRBV6-6 and TRBJ2-7, with 11 bases aligning to TRBD2. The CDR3 totals 15 residues. The V gene end was trimmed by 7 bases and the J gene end by 7 bases; junction bases not matched to a gene: 12. CDR1 is MNHNY and CDR2 is SVGAGI in the germline V gene (reference sequence). CDR3 protein: CASKLVAGGPEEQYF. The CDR3 coding sequence is TGTGCCAGCAAACTGGTAGCGGGGGGGCCCGAAGAGCAGTACTTC.

The chain has TRBV11-3 and TRBJ2-3; TRBD2 matches at 9 bases. V lost 5 bases, J lost 4 bases, and 1 base stayed unmatched. The CDR3 is 13 residues long. CDR1 is SGHNT and CDR2 is YENEEA in the germline V gene. This CDR3 reads CASSAGGSDTQYF. The CDR3 coding sequence is TGTGCCAGCAGCGCGGGAGGGTCAGATACGCAGTATTTT. Combining the CDR3 with reference TRBV11-3 and TRBJ2-3 gives the whole variable domain EAGVVQSPRYKIIEKKQPVAFWCNPISGHNTLYWYLQNLGQGPELLIRYENEEAVDDSQLPKDRFSAERLKGVDSTLKIQPAELGDSAVYLCASSAGGSDTQYFGPGTRLTVL.

This clone was recorded only once. The chain uses TRBV7-9 and TRBJ2-1; D is undetermined. The germline V gene encodes CDR1 SEHNR and CDR2 FQNEAQ (reference sequence). There are 11 residues in the CDR3. Trimming took off 11 bases at V and 0 bases at J, with 5 bases between the two ends. CDR3 protein: CAASSYNEQFF. Written as DNA, the CDR3 is TGTGCCGCCAGCTCCTACAATGAGCAGTTCTTC.

The chain is built from TRBV18 and TRBJ1-2, with unresolved D. The V gene lost 1 base and the J gene lost 0 bases, with 15 bases spanning the gap. CDR1 and CDR2 (germline): KGHSH, LQKENI. The CDR3 runs 17 residues. As DNA, the CDR3 is TGTGCCAGCTCACCACAAGAGGAATTTAACTCTAACTATGGCTACACCTTC. Its protein product is CASSPQEEFNSNYGYTF.

The chain has TRBV18 and TRBJ2-7, with TRBD1 identical over 7 bases. The CDR3 extends over 15 amino acids. V was pared by 2 bases and J by 4 bases, with 8 bases of the junction left unmatched. CDR1 is KGHSH and CDR2 is LQKENI in the germline V gene. The CDR3 nucleotides are TGTGCCAGCTCACCAAGAACAGGGGTAACGTACGAGCAGTACTTC. Protein sequence: CASSPRTGVTYEQYF.

V gene TRBV5-1 combines with J gene TRBJ2-3, with TRBD1 matching 8 bases. The germline V gene encodes CDR1 SGHRS and CDR2 YFSETQ. Germline trimming cut 7 bases from V and 5 bases from J; bases unmatched to any gene: 12. This CDR3 has 15 amino acids. CDR3 nucleotides: TGCGCCAGCGACTGGTGGACAGGGTCGATAGATACGCAGTATTTT. Translating it yields CASDWWTGSIDTQYF.

The chain employs TRBV5-1 and TRBJ1-5; 8 bases line up with TRBD1. CDR1 is SGHRS, CDR2 YFSETQ, per germline. V was clipped by 0 bases and J by 10 bases; unmatched bases: 9. The CDR3 contains 15 residues. CDR3 nucleotide sequence: TGCGCCAGCAGCTTGGGGACAGGGCCTTCGGATCCCCAGCATTTT. Translation: CASSLGTGPSDPQHF.

The chain combines TRBV19 with TRBJ1-5; a weak D match, TRBD1 (5 bases). Germline values: CDR1 LNHDA, CDR2 SQIVND (reference sequence). The CDR3 covers 15 residues. Trimming left V 5 bases short and J 0 bases short, with 11 bases between. CDR3 protein: CASSPGLHSNQPQHF. In DNA form, the CDR3 reads TGTGCCAGTAGTCCGGGACTTCATAGCAATCAGCCCCAGCATTTT.

This chain links TRBV5-1 with TRBJ2-3, with D perhaps TRBD1 or TRBD2 (6 bases each). Looked up from germline, CDR1 is SGHRS and CDR2 is YFSETQ. Trimming pared 7 bases from V and 4 bases from J, leaving 19 bases between. This CDR3 contains 15 residues. CDR3 sequence (DNA): TGCGCCAGCGACCTGGGGGGCCGGCGGGCAGATACGCAGTATTTT. It translates to CASDLGGRRADTQYF.

The rearrangement links TRBV28 to TRBJ1-5; D gene ambiguous. The CDR3 runs 11 residues. V was trimmed by 4 bases and J by 5 bases, leaving 3 bases between them. In germline, CDR1 is MDHEN, CDR2 SYDVKM. This chain's CDR3 is CASSSDQPQHF. The CDR3 bases are TGTGCCAGCAGTTCGGATCAGCCCCAGCATTTT. The variable domain in full, completed from reference TRBV28 and TRBJ1-5, reads DVKVTQSSRYLVKRTGEKVFLECVQDMDHENMFWYRQDPGLGLRLIYFSYDVKMKEKGDIPEGYSVSREKKERFSLILESASTNQTSMYLCASSSDQPQHFGDGTRLSIL.

The chain has TRBV10-1 and TRBJ1-1; no definite D call. Trimming left V 1 base short and J 1 base short, with 4 bases between. The CDR3 loop spans 13 amino acids. CDR1 and CDR2 (germline): WNHNN, SYGVQD (reference sequence). CDR3 DNA sequence: TGCGCCAGCAGTGAGTGGGCGAACACTGAAGCTTTCTTT. It specifies CASSEWANTEAFF.

The J gene is TRBJ2-5, the V gene TRBV10-3; TRBD1 matches at 7 bases. The CDR3 totals 16 residues. Germline values: CDR1 ENHRY, CDR2 SYGVKD. V shed 0 bases, J shed 3 bases, and the junction held 7 bases outside the gene matches. CDR3 residues: CAISESTGQVEETQYF. CDR3 bases: TGTGCCATCAGTGAGTCGACCGGACAGGTAGAAGAGACCCAGTACTTC.

The table lists this clone with a few counts. The rearrangement links TRBV4-3 to TRBJ2-1; 7 positions match TRBD1. The CDR3 is made up of 13 amino acids. Germline V CDR1 and CDR2: LGHNA, YSLEER. With 3 bases clipped from V and 8 bases from J, the junction kept 4 bases outside the gene matches. CDR3 region: CASSQFQGDEQFF. The CDR3 nucleotides read TGCGCCAGCAGCCAGTTTCAGGGGGATGAGCAGTTCTTC.

The chain links TRBV25-1 to TRBJ1-2; D remains unclear. The CDR3 has 14 residues. The germline V gene encodes CDR1 MGHDK and CDR2 SYGVNS. V dropped 4 bases and J dropped 4 bases, with 13 bases sitting between them. The CDR3 spells CASSGDTSTYGYTF. The CDR3 DNA reads TGTGCCAGCAGTGGAGACACGTCGACCTATGGCTACACCTTC.

This clone was observed a single time. The V gene is TRBV7-8, the J gene TRBJ2-5, with D perhaps TRBD1 or TRBD2 (5 bases each). Trimming removed 1 base from V and 0 bases from J, with 15 bases in between. Germline CDR1 and CDR2: SGHVS and FQNEAQ. The CDR3 covers 17 residues. CDR3 coding DNA: TGTGCCAGCAGCTTAGGAGTGGGGGACCCGTACCAAGAGACCCAGTACTTC. This encodes CASSLGVGDPYQETQYF. Full variable domain (rest looked up from reference TRBV7-8 and TRBJ2-5): GAGVSQSPRYKVAKRGQDVALRCDPISGHVSLFWYQQALGQGPEFLTYFQNEAQLDKSGLPSDRFFAERPEGSVSTLKIQRTQQEDSAVYLCASSLGVGDPYQETQYFGPGTRLLVL.

The chain links TRBV4-3 to TRBJ2-3; TRBD2 is a possible D gene (5 bases). CDR1 is LGHNA, CDR2 YSLEER, per germline. V lost 0 bases and J 6 bases, leaving 13 bases between the germline ends. This CDR3 region has 15 residues. CDR3 bases: TGCGCCAGCAGCCAAGAAGGGAGAGAACAGGATACGCAGTATTTT. Its translation: CASSQEGREQDTQYF.

This rearrangement joins TRBV6-5 to TRBJ1-2, with no clear D. Germline V gene lookup returns CDR1 MNHEY and CDR2 SVGAGI. The V end lost 2 bases, the J end lost 4 bases, and 11 bases lay between the germline ends. This CDR3 region has 14 residues. The CDR3 DNA reads TGTGCCAGCAGTTACGGGCCTTGGAGCTATGGCTACACCTTC. This sequence encodes CASSYGPWSYGYTF.

V and J are TRBV11-2 and TRBJ2-1; 8 bases line up with TRBD2. The V gene's germline CDR1 is SGHAT and CDR2 FQNNGV. J was trimmed by 2 bases and V by 2 bases; bases with no gene match: 8. This CDR3 is built from 17 residues. For the CDR3, the DNA is TGTGCCAGCAGCTTATCGGTTACGGGGGGGCCCTACAATGAGCAGTTCTTC. It encodes CASSLSVTGGPYNEQFF.

This rearrangement joins TRBV7-2 to TRBJ1-2, with D hard to call. CDR3 length: 12 residues. The V gene lost 3 bases and the J gene lost 5 bases, with 7 bases spanning the gap. Germline V gene sequence: CDR1 SGHTA, CDR2 FQGNSA. The CDR3 is CASSFPRYGYTF. The CDR3 DNA reads TGTGCCAGCAGCTTCCCAAGATATGGCTACACCTTC.

As DNA, the CDR3 is TGCAGCGGTAAGAGGGGGACAGGCACTGAAGCTTTCTTT. This codes for CSGKRGTGTEAFF. This chain links TRBV29-1 with TRBJ1-1; 8 nucleotides line up with TRBD1. The V segment lost 7 bases and the J segment 4 bases; nucleotides outside the gene matches: 8. There are 13 residues in the CDR3. Germline V gene lookup returns CDR1 SQVTM and CDR2 ANQGSEA.

The chain joins TRBV9 to TRBJ2-2; D unclear. Germline CDR1 is SGDLS and CDR2 is YYNGEE. CDR3 length: 13 amino acids. Trimming shortened V by 4 bases and J by 5 bases, and 9 bases separated the two germline ends. CDR3: CASSLLTTGELFF. The CDR3 coding sequence is TGTGCCAGCAGCCTACTTACAACCGGGGAGCTGTTTTTT.

The chain carries TRBV5-1 and TRBJ2-2, with 10 bases matching TRBD1. V was clipped by 4 bases and J by 0 bases; unmatched bases: 3. The germline V gene has CDR1 SGHRS and CDR2 YFSETQ. The CDR3 runs 16 residues. The CDR3 DNA reads TGCGCCAGCAGCCTAGGACAGGGGGCGAACACCGGGGAGCTGTTTTTT. Translated: CASSLGQGANTGELFF.

The gene calls are TRBV27 and TRBJ2-2, with 7 bases matching TRBD1. The CDR3 has 14 amino acids. V gave up 3 bases and J gave up 6 bases; unmatched junction bases: 4. CDR1 MNHEY and CDR2 SMNVEV come from the germline V gene (reference sequence). The CDR3 region has the DNA TGTGCCAGCAGTTTTCAGGGGGTCTCCGGGGAGCTGTTTTTT. It specifies CASSFQGVSGELFF.

This chain uses TRBV7-8 with TRBJ2-1, with D hard to call. The CDR3 sequence is 13 residues long. Trimming stripped 4 bases from V and 4 bases from J, with 8 bases between. Germline CDR1 reads SGHVS; CDR2 reads FQNEAQ. CDR3 region: CASSSDRYNEQFF. The CDR3 DNA follows: TGTGCCAGCAGCTCCGATAGGTACAATGAGCAGTTCTTC.

The chain recombines TRBV19 with TRBJ2-5, with D unresolved. The germline CDR1 and CDR2 sequences are LNHDA and SQIVND (reference sequence). Trimming removed 6 bases from V and 2 bases from J, with 10 bases in between. This CDR3 has 13 amino acids. The CDR3 DNA reads TGTGCCAGTAGGGGCGGTCCACAAGAGACCCAGTACTTC. This sequence encodes CASRGGPQETQYF.

The chain combines TRBV7-2 with TRBJ2-7; D possibly matches TRBD1 or TRBD2 (5 bases each). This CDR3 has 13 amino acids. Germline V gives CDR1 SGHTA, CDR2 FQGNSA. Trimming took off 1 base at V and 4 bases at J, with 8 bases between the two ends. CDR3 residues: CASSLGGGYEQYF. The CDR3 region has the DNA TGTGCCAGCAGCTTAGGTGGGGGATACGAGCAGTACTTC.